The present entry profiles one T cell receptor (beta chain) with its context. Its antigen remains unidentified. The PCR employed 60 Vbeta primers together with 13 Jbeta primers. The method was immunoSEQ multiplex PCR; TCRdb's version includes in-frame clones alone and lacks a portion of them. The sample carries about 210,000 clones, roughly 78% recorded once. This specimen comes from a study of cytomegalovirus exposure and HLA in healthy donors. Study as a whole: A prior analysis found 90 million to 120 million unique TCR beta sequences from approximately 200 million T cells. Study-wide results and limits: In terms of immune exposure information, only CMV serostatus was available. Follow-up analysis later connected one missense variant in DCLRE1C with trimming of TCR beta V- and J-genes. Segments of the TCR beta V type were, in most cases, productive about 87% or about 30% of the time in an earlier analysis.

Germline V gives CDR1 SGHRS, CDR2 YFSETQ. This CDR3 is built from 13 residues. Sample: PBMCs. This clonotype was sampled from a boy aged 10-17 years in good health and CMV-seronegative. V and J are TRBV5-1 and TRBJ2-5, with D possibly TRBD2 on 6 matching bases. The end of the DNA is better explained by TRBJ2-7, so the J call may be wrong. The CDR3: CASSWGVPYEQYF. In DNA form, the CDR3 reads TGCGCCAGCAGCTGGGGGGTTCCCTACGAGCAGTACTTC.